This T cell receptor beta chain was identified during a study of pediatric ulcerative colitis (dated by TCRdb to between 2017 and 2020). Regarding the research as a whole: Of the ulcerative colitis patients, roughly 7 had pancolitis and two had left-sided colitis, and histology in every patient was consistent with ulcerative colitis. From nine newly diagnosed, treatment-naive pediatric ulcerative colitis patients and a few non-IBD control children, paired blood and rectal samples were collected. The Pediatric Ulcerative Colitis Activity Index classified a couple of patients as having mild disease, several as having moderate disease and three as having acute severe colitis. Study-level results and caveats: Significantly higher autologous blood-rectal clonal overlap was found in ulcerative colitis patients than in controls, which suggested increased T cell trafficking to inflamed tissue. Two rectal CDR3 clonotypes were detected in all ulcerative colitis patients and were not detected in any of the controls. Only four individuals were included in the healthy control group, which was small. Because repertoires were derived from total lymphocyte DNA, patterns in rare subsets such as regulatory T cells may not have been reflected. Features of the rectal repertoire distinguished controls, mild-moderate colitis patients and acute severe colitis patients, and in acute severe colitis rectal diversity was lower because of clonal expansions. For technical reasons, substantially fewer templates were yielded by the blood samples of two patients, and these blood samples were excluded from blood-rectal overlap analysis.

Ulcerative colitis patients had received no immunosuppressive medication before the diagnostic colonoscopy. A blood sample was drawn at the time of the colonoscopy. The Wizard kit (Promega) was used to extract genomic DNA from blood and intestinal samples. A word on this clone: Its target antigen remains unknown. Base quality data are lacking; no much larger clone is found one base away.

Through the immunoSEQ TRB Survey service, multiplex V and J primers were used to amplify rearranged CDR3 beta regions from genomic DNA. To keep depth equal across samples, survey-level sequencing depth of up to 500,000 reads per sample was applied. Libraries were purified and pooled, and sequencing was performed on Illumina technology. In the authors' own workflow: Productive clonality, sample overlap, pairwise scatters, CDR3 beta length, V/D/J gene usage and productiveness were all assessed with the immunoSEQ online tools. Calculated diversity was defined as the number of unique rearrangements divided by total templates times 100, and Shannon and Simpson indices were additionally computed. Principal component analysis used the R prcomp function and ggbiplot package on Z-score normalized data. Morisita's index was used to measure clonal overlap between blood and rectum within each subject. In its TCRdb copy, this immuneACCESS table keeps in-frame sequences only and misses some clones. Where compared with another copy, unresolved V genes explain less than half of these, and the others have no known cause. V and J calls plus clone size are reproduced from that table; the DNA served to infer D and trimming. The sample table records about 64,000 clones; 75% to 85% of these occur just once. Of the sample, roughly 5.2% is held by the ten largest clones.

V and J are truncated by 2 bases and 4 bases respectively, leaving an intervening sequence of 6 bases. CDR1 and CDR2 are read off the germline V gene (reference sequence) as GTSNPN and SVGIG. The CDR3 runs 12 amino acids, cysteine and phenylalanine included. The retained sequence is limited to the CDR3, 36 bases, with the frame set at the first base. The V gene is TRBV30 and the J gene is TRBJ2-1; no D gene can be assigned with confidence. Source material: blood. The source is a boy younger than 18 with moderate ulcerative colitis. The CDR3 region: CAWSLNYNEQFF. The nucleotide sequence is TGTGCCTGGAGTCTCAATTACAATGAGCAGTTCTTC. The entire variable domain, with the stretches around the CDR3 drawn from the reference TRBV30 and TRBJ2-1 proteins, is SQTIHQWPATLVQPVGSPLSLECTVEGTSNPNLYWYRQAAGRGLQLLFYSVGIGQISSEVPQNLSASRPQDRQFILSSKKLLLSDSGFYLCAWSLNYNEQFFGPGTRLTVL.